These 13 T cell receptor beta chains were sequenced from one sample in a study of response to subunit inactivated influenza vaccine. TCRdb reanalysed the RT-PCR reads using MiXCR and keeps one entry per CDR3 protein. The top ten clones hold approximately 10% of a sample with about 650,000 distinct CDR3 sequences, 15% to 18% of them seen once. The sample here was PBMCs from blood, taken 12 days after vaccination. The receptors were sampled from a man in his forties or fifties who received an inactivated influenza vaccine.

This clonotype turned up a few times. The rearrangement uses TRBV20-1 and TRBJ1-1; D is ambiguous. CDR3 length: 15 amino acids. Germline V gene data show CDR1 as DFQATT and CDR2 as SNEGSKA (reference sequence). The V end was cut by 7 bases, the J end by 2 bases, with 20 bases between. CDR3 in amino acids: CSGTPGSIGNTEAFF. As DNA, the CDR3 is TGCAGTGGGACCCCGGGCTCTATAGGTAACACTGAAGCTTTCTTT.

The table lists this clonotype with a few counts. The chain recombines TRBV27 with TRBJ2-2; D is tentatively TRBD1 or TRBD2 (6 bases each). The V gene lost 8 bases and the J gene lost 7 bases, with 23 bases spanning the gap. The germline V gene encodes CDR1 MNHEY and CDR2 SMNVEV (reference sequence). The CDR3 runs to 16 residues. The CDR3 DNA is TGTGCCAGCCGATGGGGTAGGGGGGCGCGGAACGGGGAGCTGTTTTTT. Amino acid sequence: CASRWGRGARNGELFF.

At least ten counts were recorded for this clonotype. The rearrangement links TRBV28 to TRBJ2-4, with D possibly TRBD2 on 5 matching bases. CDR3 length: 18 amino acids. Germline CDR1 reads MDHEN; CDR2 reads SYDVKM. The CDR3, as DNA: TGTGCTACCAAAGTTTGGGAGCGTCTAAACAAAGCCAAAAACATTCAGTACTTC. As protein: CATKVWERLNKAKNIQYF.

This chain's CDR3 is CASSSAGGLTDTQYF. The CDR3 DNA reads TGTGCCAGCAGTTCTGCAGGGGGCTTAACAGATACGCAGTATTTT. J is TRBJ2-3 and V is TRBV27; 8 bases are shared with TRBD1. CDR1 is MNHEY and CDR2 is SMNVEV in the germline V gene (reference sequence). There are 15 residues in the CDR3. V shed 4 bases, J shed 3 bases, and the junction held 6 bases outside the gene matches.

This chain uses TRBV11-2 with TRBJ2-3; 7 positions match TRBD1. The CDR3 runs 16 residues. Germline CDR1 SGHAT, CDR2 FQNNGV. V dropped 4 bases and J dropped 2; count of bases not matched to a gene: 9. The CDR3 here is CASSYSDRVVTDTQYF. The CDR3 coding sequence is TGTGCCAGCAGCTATAGCGACAGGGTCGTCACAGATACGCAGTATTTT.

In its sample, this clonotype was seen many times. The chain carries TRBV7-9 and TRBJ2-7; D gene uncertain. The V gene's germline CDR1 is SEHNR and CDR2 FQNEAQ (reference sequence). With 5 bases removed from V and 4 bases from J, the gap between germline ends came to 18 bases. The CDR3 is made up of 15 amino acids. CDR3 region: CASSLLSAVPYEQYF. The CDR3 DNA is TGTGCCAGCAGCCTCCTTTCGGCGGTGCCTTACGAGCAGTACTTC.

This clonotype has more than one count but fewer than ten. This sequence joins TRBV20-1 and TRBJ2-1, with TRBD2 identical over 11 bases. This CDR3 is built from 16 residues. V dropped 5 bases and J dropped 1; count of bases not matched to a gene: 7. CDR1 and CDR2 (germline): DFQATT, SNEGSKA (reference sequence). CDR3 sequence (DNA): TGCAGTGCTCCTGGGGTAGCGGGGGGGTCCTACAATGAGCAGTTCTTC. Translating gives CSAPGVAGGSYNEQFF.

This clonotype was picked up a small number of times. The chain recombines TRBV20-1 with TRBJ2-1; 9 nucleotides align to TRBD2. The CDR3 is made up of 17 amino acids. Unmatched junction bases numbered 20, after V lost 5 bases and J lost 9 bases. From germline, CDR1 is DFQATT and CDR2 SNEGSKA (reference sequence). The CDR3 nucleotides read TGCAGTGCTCCCCCGGCTCTTAGCGGGAGCTTCAATCGTGAGCAGTTCTTC. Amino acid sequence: CSAPPALSGSFNREQFF.

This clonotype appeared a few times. This chain's CDR3 is CSALDYNEQFF. The CDR3 nucleotides are TGCAGTGCTTTAGATTACAATGAGCAGTTCTTC. The rearrangement uses TRBV20-1 and TRBJ2-1; D gene ambiguous. Germline V gives CDR1 DFQATT, CDR2 SNEGSKA (reference sequence). Trimming cost V 5 bases and J 4 bases, with 6 bases left between them. The CDR3 is 11 residues long.

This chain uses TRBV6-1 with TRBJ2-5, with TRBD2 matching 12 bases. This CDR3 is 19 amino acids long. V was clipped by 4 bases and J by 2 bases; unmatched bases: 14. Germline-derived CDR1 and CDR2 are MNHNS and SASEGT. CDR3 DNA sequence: TGTGCCAGCAGTGTAGGAGGGAGAACTAGCGGGAGGATGCAAGAGACCCAGTACTTC. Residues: CASSVGGRTSGRMQETQYF.

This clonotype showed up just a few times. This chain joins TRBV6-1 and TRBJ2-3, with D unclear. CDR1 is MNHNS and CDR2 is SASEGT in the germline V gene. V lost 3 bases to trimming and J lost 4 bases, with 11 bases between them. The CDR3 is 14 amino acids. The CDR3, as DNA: TGTGCCAGCAGTGAGTCGACCCTGCCAGATACGCAGTATTTT. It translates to CASSESTLPDTQYF.

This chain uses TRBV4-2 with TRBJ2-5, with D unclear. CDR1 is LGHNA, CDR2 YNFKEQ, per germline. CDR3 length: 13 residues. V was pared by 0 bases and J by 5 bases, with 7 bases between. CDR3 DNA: TGTGCCAGCAGCCAAGATTCAACGGAGACCCAGTACTTC. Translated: CASSQDSTETQYF.

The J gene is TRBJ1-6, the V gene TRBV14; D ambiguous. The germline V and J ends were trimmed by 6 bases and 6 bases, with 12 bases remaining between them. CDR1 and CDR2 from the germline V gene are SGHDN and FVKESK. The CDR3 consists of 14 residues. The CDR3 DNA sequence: TGTGCCAGCAGACTACTCAACGGTAATTCACCCCTCCACTTT. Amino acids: CASRLLNGNSPLHF.